The 24 T cell receptor beta chains in this list originate from one sample, sequenced in a study of blood T cell repertoires in COVID-19. The table came from immunoSEQ multiplex PCR; TCRdb's copy has only in-frame clones and leaves some out. Of a few hundred thousand clones detected, around 80% appear once; the ten largest clones hold under 8.5%. What was sequenced was peripheral blood. The receptor set was obtained from a woman in her 70s with acute or convalescent COVID-19.

This clone was seen just once. This CDR3 reads CASSQRGGNSRRAFF. CDR3 sequence (DNA): TGTGCCAGCAGCCAAAGGGGGGGTAATAGTAGGCGAGCTTTCTTT. The chain couples TRBV3-1 (or the pseudogene TRBV3-2) to TRBJ1-1, with D maybe TRBD1 (6 bases). Germline V gene data show CDR1 as LGHDT and CDR2 as YNNKEL (reference sequence). This CDR3 spans 15 amino acids. Trimming left V 2 bases short and J 10 bases short, with 20 bases between.

This chain links TRBV29-1 with TRBJ2-1; a weak D match, TRBD1 (5 bases). Trimming left V 0 bases short and J 0 bases short, with 12 bases between. Germline V gene data show CDR1 as SQVTM and CDR2 as ANQGSEA. The CDR3 extends over 16 amino acids. The CDR3 DNA is TGCAGCGTTGAAGATCTTTCAGGGTCCTCCTACAATGAGCAGTTCTTC. Its translation: CSVEDLSGSSYNEQFF.

This clone has just one count. The CDR3 DNA sequence: TGTGCCTGGAGTAGTAAGACAAACAATGAGCAGTTCTTC. Amino acids: CAWSSKTNNEQFF. J is TRBJ2-1 and V is TRBV30; no clear D gene. In germline, CDR1 is GTSNPN, CDR2 SVGIG (reference sequence). Trimming cost V 2 bases and J 5 bases, with 10 bases left between them. This CDR3 contains 13 residues.

J is TRBJ1-6 and V is TRBV7-8, with a tentative D call TRBD1 (6 bases). There are 13 residues in the CDR3. Germline V gene data show CDR1 as SGHVS and CDR2 as FQNEAQ. Trimming removed 1 base at V and 11 bases at J, with 9 bases between. The CDR3 DNA reads as TGTGCCAGCAGCTTAGAAGCAGGGGCACCCCTCCACTTT. Its translation is CASSLEAGAPLHF.

This sequence joins TRBV5-1 and TRBJ1-2, with 8 bases lining up with TRBD1. Germline V CDR1 and CDR2: SGHRS, YFSETQ. Trimming cost V 0 bases and J 5 bases; bases outside gene matches: 6. The CDR3 runs to 15 residues. Here the CDR3 reads CASSLEGRTGYGYTF. The CDR3 nucleotides read TGCGCCAGCAGCTTGGAGGGTAGGACAGGGTATGGCTACACCTTC. Full variable domain (outside the CDR3, taken from reference TRBV5-1 and TRBJ1-2): KAGVTQTPRYLIKTRGQQVTLSCSPISGHRSVSWYQQTPGQGLQFLFEYFSETQRNKGNFPGRFSGRQFSNSRSEMNVSTLELGDSALYLCASSLEGRTGYGYTFGSGTRLTVV.

The genes are TRBV7-9 and TRBJ2-3; possible D gene TRBD2, 6 bases. V lost 4 bases to trimming and J lost 4 bases, with 21 bases between them. The CDR3 covers 17 residues. In germline, CDR1 is SEHNR, CDR2 FQNEAQ (reference sequence). CDR3 sequence (DNA): TGTGCCAGCAGCTCGATCCTCCGGGGGAGTGGGGCAGATACGCAGTATTTT. It codes for CASSSILRGSGADTQYF.

This chain links TRBV3-1 (or the pseudogene TRBV3-2) with TRBJ2-7; D is possibly TRBD2 (6 bases). Trimming took 1 base from V and 2 from J, leaving 18 bases between them. Germline CDR1 LGHDT, CDR2 YNNKEL (reference sequence). The CDR3 runs to 17 residues. CDR3 region: CASSQVAAQAMPYEQYF. In DNA form, the CDR3 reads TGTGCCAGCAGCCAAGTAGCGGCCCAGGCAATGCCCTACGAGCAGTACTTC.

The chain carries TRBV11-3 and TRBJ1-6, with D possibly being TRBD1 (5 bases). Germline V gene lookup returns CDR1 SGHNT and CDR2 YENEEA. The CDR3 runs 18 residues. The V gene lost 4 bases and the J gene lost 0 bases, with 16 bases spanning the gap. In nucleotides, the CDR3 is TGTGCCAGCAGCTACCCGGACACCGAGTGCTCCTATAATTCACCCCTCCACTTT. Translation: CASSYPDTECSYNSPLHF.

In nucleotides, the CDR3 is TGTGCCAGTAGTTCCATTGTCGGTAGTGAGCATTTT. It encodes CASSSIVGSEHF. This rearrangement joins TRBV19 to TRBJ1-5; no clear D gene. This CDR3 has 12 amino acids. Trimming removed 5 bases from V and 14 bases from J, with 16 bases in between. Germline-derived CDR1 and CDR2 are LNHDA and SQIVND (reference sequence). Full variable domain (missing parts from reference TRBV19 and TRBJ1-5): DGGITQSPKYLFRKEGQNVTLSCEQNLNHDAMYWYRQDPGQGLRLIYYSQIVNDFQKGDIAEGYSVSREKKESFPLTVTSAQKNPTAFYLCASSSIVGSEHFGDGTRLSIL.

The chain uses TRBV5-1 and TRBJ2-3, with 7 bases lining up with TRBD1. Unmatched junction bases numbered 11, after V lost 5 bases and J lost 5 bases. The CDR3 sequence is 15 residues long. Germline CDR1 reads SGHRS; CDR2 reads YFSETQ. Here the CDR3 reads CASRLQGFRVDTQYF. For the CDR3, the DNA is TGCGCCAGCAGGCTACAGGGGTTCAGGGTAGATACGCAGTATTTT.

The chain links TRBV18 to TRBJ1-2; D is unresolved. V was trimmed by 0 bases and J by 5 bases, leaving 22 bases between them. Per the germline V gene, CDR1 is KGHSH and CDR2 is LQKENI. The CDR3 loop spans 18 amino acids. CDR3 in DNA: TGTGCCAGCTCACCACCGTCGAGTCGTTTCGGGTTTGGATATGGCTACACCTTC. It is translated as CASSPPSSRFGFGYGYTF. The full variable domain, rest sourced from reference TRBV18 and TRBJ1-2, is NAGVMQNPRHLVRRRGQEARLRCSPMKGHSHVYWYRQLPEEGLKFMVYLQKENIIDESGMPKERFSAEFPKEGPSILRIQQVVRGDSAAYFCASSPPSSRFGFGYGYTFGSGTRLTVV.

This clone was seen more than once but under ten times. The chain joins TRBV24-1 to TRBJ2-2, with a possible D match to TRBD2 (7 bases). The CDR3 totals 14 residues. The ends were cut back, 10 bases at V and 2 bases at J, with 13 bases in the middle. Per the germline V gene, CDR1 is KGHDR and CDR2 is SFDVKD. CDR3 residues: CATMPGGNTGELFF. CDR3 nucleotide sequence: TGTGCCACTATGCCGGGGGGCAACACCGGGGAGCTGTTTTTT.

The chain uses TRBV6-5 and TRBJ1-1; no clear D gene. Per the germline V gene, CDR1 is MNHEY and CDR2 is SVGAGI. This CDR3 is built from 13 residues. V lost 4 bases and J 2 bases, leaving 8 bases between the germline ends. CDR3 loop: CASSSYSNTEAFF. In DNA form, the CDR3 reads TGTGCCAGCAGTTCGTACAGTAACACTGAAGCTTTCTTT.

This clone has at least ten counts. Different DNA sequences within this sample yield the same CDR3. CDR3 region: CASSYLHGGPAKNIQYF. DNA for the CDR3: TGTGCCAGCAGTTATTTACACGGCGGGCCGGCCAAAAACATTCAGTACTTC. The chain uses TRBV6-2 or TRBV6-3 and TRBJ2-4; possibly TRBD2 for D (5 bases). V lost 3 bases, J lost 1 base, and 16 bases lay in between. Germline V gene lookup returns CDR1 MNHEY and CDR2 SVGEGT. The CDR3 consists of 17 residues.

The rearrangement uses TRBV4-2 and TRBJ2-7, with TRBD2 as a possible D gene (5 bases). Trimming pared 1 base from V and 3 bases from J, leaving 7 bases between. Looked up from germline, CDR1 is LGHNA and CDR2 is YNFKEQ. This CDR3 contains 13 residues. CDR3 sequence reads: CASSQGEIYEQYF. The CDR3 DNA is TGTGCCAGCAGCCAAGGGGAGATCTACGAGCAGTACTTC.

This chain joins TRBV5-1 and TRBJ1-1, with TRBD1 as a possible D gene (6 bases). Germline V gene lookup returns CDR1 SGHRS and CDR2 YFSETQ. V shed 5 bases and J shed 2 bases, with 16 bases lying between them. There are 15 residues in the CDR3. For the CDR3, the DNA is TGCGCCAGCAGAATAGATGGGGGCAGCAACACTGAAGCTTTCTTT. It yields the protein CASRIDGGSNTEAFF.

V usage is TRBV5-1 and J usage is TRBJ2-1; D perhaps matches TRBD1 (6 bases). CDR1 is SGHRS and CDR2 is YFSETQ in the germline V gene. Trimming shortened V by 6 bases and J by 7 bases, and 14 bases separated the two germline ends. The length of the CDR3 is 13 residues. CDR3 in amino acids: CASKQTGLNEQFF. The CDR3 coding sequence is TGCGCCAGCAAGCAAACAGGGTTGAATGAGCAGTTCTTC.

The CDR3, as DNA: TGTGCCAGCAGCCCGGACAGCCCCCCTGGCTACACCTTC. Protein sequence: CASSPDSPPGYTF. This chain uses TRBV7-9 with TRBJ1-2; D is possibly TRBD1 (6 bases). V lost 5 bases and J lost 7, with 14 bases in between. Germline loops: CDR1 SEHNR, CDR2 FQNEAQ (reference sequence). The CDR3 is 13 residues long.

This clone was picked up one time. The V gene is TRBV12-5, the J gene TRBJ2-5; 7 bases align to TRBD1. The CDR3 spans 14 residues. Trimming removed 1 base from V and 4 bases from J; junction bases left unmatched: 3. Germline V lookup: CDR1 LGHNT, CDR2 FRNRAP. In DNA form, the CDR3 reads TGTGCTAGTGGTTTGGGACAGGGAGTAGAGACCCAGTACTTC. It specifies CASGLGQGVETQYF. The full variable domain, rest sourced from reference TRBV12-5 and TRBJ2-5, is DARVTQTPRHKVTEMGQEVTMRCQPILGHNTVFWYRQTMMQGLELLAYFRNRAPLDDSGMPKDRFSAEMPDATLATLKIQPSEPRDSAVYFCASGLGQGVETQYFGPGTRLLVL.

This clone has only a few counts. This chain links TRBV3-1 (or the pseudogene TRBV3-2) with TRBJ1-2; D gene unclear. Germline CDR1 reads LGHDT; CDR2 reads YNNKEL (reference sequence). Trimming left V 3 bases short and J 0 bases short, with 14 bases between. This CDR3 has 16 residues. The CDR3 sequence is CASSQSSPTANYGYTF. DNA for the CDR3: TGTGCCAGCAGCCAGTCATCCCCTACCGCTAACTATGGCTACACCTTC.

The genes are TRBV3-1 (or the pseudogene TRBV3-2) and TRBJ2-5, with D perhaps matching TRBD2 (6 bases). Trimming shortened V by 4 bases and J by 4 bases, and 10 bases separated the two germline ends. There are 13 residues in the CDR3. Germline CDR1 LGHDT, CDR2 YNNKEL (reference sequence). The CDR3 DNA is TGTGCCAGCAGCCGTGGGGGGTCAGAGACCCAGTACTTC. It specifies CASSRGGSETQYF.

This clone showed up just once. This chain links TRBV7-8 with TRBJ1-1; the D is unclear. Germline CDR1 is SGHVS and CDR2 is FQNEAQ. The V end was cut by 5 bases, the J end by 3 bases, with 13 bases between. The CDR3 loop spans 14 amino acids. The CDR3 DNA follows: TGTGCCAGCAGCCTCCGGGAATGGTACACTGAAGCTTTCTTT. Encoded protein: CASSLREWYTEAFF. The full variable domain, rest sourced from reference TRBV7-8 and TRBJ1-1, is GAGVSQSPRYKVAKRGQDVALRCDPISGHVSLFWYQQALGQGPEFLTYFQNEAQLDKSGLPSDRFFAERPEGSVSTLKIQRTQQEDSAVYLCASSLREWYTEAFFGQGTRLTVV.

The rearrangement uses TRBV12-5 and TRBJ1-2; D perhaps matches TRBD1 (6 bases). This CDR3 has 13 residues. Germline CDR1 reads LGHNT; CDR2 reads FRNRAP. Trimming shortened V by 6 bases and J by 6 bases, and 14 bases separated the two germline ends. In DNA, the CDR3 is TGTGCTAGTGGCGCAGGGACAACTGATGGCTACACCTTC. Its translation is CASGAGTTDGYTF.

This sequence joins TRBV6-2 or TRBV6-3 and TRBJ1-5; D gene uncertain. The CDR3 extends over 14 amino acids. Looked up from germline, CDR1 is MNHEY and CDR2 is SVGEGT. V was clipped by 5 bases and J by 0 bases, with 8 bases between them. The CDR3 DNA follows: TGTGCCAGCAGTGAGGGTTATAGCAATCAGCCCCAGCATTTT. Translated, it gives CASSEGYSNQPQHF.